These T cell receptor beta chains were read from a single sample in a study of CD4 and CD8 cells across lung adenocarcinoma regions. MiXCR, run by TCRdb on the PCR reads, gives a single entry per CDR3 protein. Seen here are around 25,000 distinct CDR3 sequences, approximately 51% observed once, and the top ten hold around 50%. Sequenced material: CD8+ T cells from the center of a lung tumor. These receptors were taken from a male donor with lung adenocarcinoma. The CD4 and CD8 labels of this study may be unreliable. The CDR3 runs from the conserved cysteine through the conserved F or W. A D gene is named only where the DNA matches it firmly. Clone size, where shown, is once, few, many, or a class for clones that have expanded.

NA	TRBD1	TRBV4-1	TRBJ1-1	TGCGCCAGCAGCCAGAGGACAGGGGGAGGGACTGAAGCTTTCTTT	CASSQRTGGGTEAFF
NA	NA	TRBV7-2	TRBJ2-1	TGTGCCAGCAGCTCTAGTCGGTCCTACAATGAGCAGTTCTTC	CASSSSRSYNEQFF
once	TRBD2	TRBV25-1	TRBJ2-4	TGTGCGTGCAGTGCGGAGGGGCGGGGGGCCAAAGATATTCAGTACTTC	CACSAEGRGAKDIQYF
NA	NA	TRBV9	TRBJ2-2	TGTGCCAGCAGCGTAGGGGGTAGGGCCACCGGGGAGCTGTTTTTT	CASSVGGRATGELFF
NA	TRBD2	TRBV9	TRBJ2-1	TGTGCCAGCAGCGCTCGGGGGGAAATGGGGTACAATGAGCAGTTCTTC	CASSARGEMGYNEQFF
NA	NA	TRBV6-1	TRBJ1-1	TGTGCCAGCAGTGCCGACGGGGCGATGAACACTGAAGCTTTCTTT	CASSADGAMNTEAFF
medium-sized	NA	TRBV6-1	TRBJ2-3	TGTGCCAGCAGTGAAGGGGTCCCAGATACGCAGTATTTT	CASSEGVPDTQYF
NA	NA	TRBV6-1	TRBJ1-1	TGTGCCAGCACCTCGGCGAGTTTGGCTTTCTTT	CASTSASLAFF
few	NA	TRBV10-1	TRBJ2-7	TGCGCCAGCAGTGAGGGGGACTCGATTTACGAGCAGTACTTC	CASSEGDSIYEQYF
NA	NA	TRBV3-1	TRBJ2-2	TGTGCCAGCAGTTACGCAACCTACACCGGGGAGCTGTTTTTT	CASSYATYTGELFF
NA	NA	TRBV27	TRBJ2-7	TGTGCCAGCAGTTTCCTAGGGGACCCATTCTCTGGCGAGCAGTACTTC	CASSFLGDPFSGEQYF
NA	TRBD1	TRBV6-1	TRBJ2-7	TGTGCCAGCAAGGTGGGGACAGGGGTCCACGAGCAGTACTTC	CASKVGTGVHEQYF
medium-sized	TRBD1	TRBV6-5	TRBJ2-2	TGTGCCAGCAGCCCCGGGACAGGGGGCTTTCTGGGCGGGGAGCTGTTTTTT	CASSPGTGGFLGGELFF
NA	NA	TRBV6-5	TRBJ1-5	TGTGCCAGCACTTTCGGGCAATCCCCCATGGGTCAGCCCCAGCATTTT	CASTFGQSPMGQPQHF
NA	NA	TRBV7-6	TRBJ2-1	TGTGCCAGCAGCCAACGCACCGGGACTGCGAATGAGCAGTTCTTC	CASSQRTGTANEQFF
NA	NA	TRBV5-1	TRBJ2-1	TGCGCCAGCAGCCCCGGACGTAGTGGTGTCCATGAGCAGTTCTTC	CASSPGRSGVHEQFF
medium-sized	TRBD1	TRBV27	TRBJ2-7	TGTGCCAGCAGTGGGACGAGGAGGACAGGGGGTGGCGAGCAGTACTTC	CASSGTRRTGGGEQYF
many	TRBD1	TRBV6-5	TRBJ2-7	TGTGCCAGCAGTTACACAACAGGGGGCGTCTACGAGCAGTACTTC	CASSYTTGGVYEQYF
NA	NA	TRBV6-1	TRBJ2-3	TGTCGCAGCTCGGTGCCGGGAGTGAAAAACATGCAGTACTTT	CRSSVPGVKNMQYF
NA	NA	TRBV6-2/TRBV6-3	TRBJ2-7	TGTGCCAGCAGTTATGCCCTCCGCGAGCAGTACTTC	CASSYALREQYF
NA	NA	TRBV3-1	TRBJ2-3	TGTGCGAGCAGCCCAAGCAAAGATACGCAGTATTTT	CASSPSKDTQYF
NA	TRBD1	TRBV30	TRBJ2-1	TGTGCCTGGAGTGTACTAAGTGGACAGGCGAATCGGAATGAGCAGTTCTTC	CAWSVLSGQANRNEQFF
NA	TRBD1	TRBV4-1	TRBJ2-5	TGCGCCAGCAGCCACTGGGACAGCTTAGAGACCCAGTACTTC	CASSHWDSLETQYF